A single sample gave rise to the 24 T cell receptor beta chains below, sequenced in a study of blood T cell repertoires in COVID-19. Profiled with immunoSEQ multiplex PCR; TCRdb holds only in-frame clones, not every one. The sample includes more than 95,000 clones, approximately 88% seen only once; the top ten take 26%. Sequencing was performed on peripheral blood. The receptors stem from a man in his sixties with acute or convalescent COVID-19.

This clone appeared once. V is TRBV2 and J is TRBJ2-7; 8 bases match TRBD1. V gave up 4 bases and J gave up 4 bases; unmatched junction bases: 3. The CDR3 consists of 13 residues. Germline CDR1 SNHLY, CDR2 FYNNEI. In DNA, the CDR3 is TGTGCCAGCAGTGCAGGGGGCCTGTACGAGCAGTACTTC. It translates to CASSAGGLYEQYF.

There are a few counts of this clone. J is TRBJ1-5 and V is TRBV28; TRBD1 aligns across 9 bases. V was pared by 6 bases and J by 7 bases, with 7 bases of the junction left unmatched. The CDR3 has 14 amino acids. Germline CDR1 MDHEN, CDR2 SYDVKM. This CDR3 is CASRVGGTGQPQHF. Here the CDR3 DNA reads TGTGCCAGCAGGGTAGGGGGGACAGGGCAGCCCCAGCATTTT.

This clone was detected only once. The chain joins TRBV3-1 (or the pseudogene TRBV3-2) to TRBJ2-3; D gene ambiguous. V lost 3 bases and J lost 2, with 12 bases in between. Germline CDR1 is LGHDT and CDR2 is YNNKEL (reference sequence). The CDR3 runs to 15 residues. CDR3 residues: CASSQGPVITDTQYF. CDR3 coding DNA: TGTGCCAGCAGCCAGGGCCCCGTTATCACAGATACGCAGTATTTT.

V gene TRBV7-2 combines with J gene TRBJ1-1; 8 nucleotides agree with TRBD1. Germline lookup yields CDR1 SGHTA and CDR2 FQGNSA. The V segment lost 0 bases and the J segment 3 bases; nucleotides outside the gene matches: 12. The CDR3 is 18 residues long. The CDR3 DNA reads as TGTGCCAGCAGCTTAGCTGGACAGGGCGGGAAGGAGGACACTGAAGCTTTCTTT. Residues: CASSLAGQGGKEDTEAFF.

The CDR3 reads CASSHLIGGLGKVGELFF. DNA of the CDR3: TGCGCCAGCAGCCACCTTATAGGGGGACTAGGAAAAGTCGGGGAGCTGTTTTTT. This rearrangement joins TRBV4-1 to TRBJ2-2, with TRBD2 matching over 8 bases. Looked up from germline, CDR1 is MGHRA and CDR2 is YSYEKL. With 3 bases clipped from V and 7 bases from J, the junction kept 16 bases outside the gene matches. The CDR3 runs to 18 residues.

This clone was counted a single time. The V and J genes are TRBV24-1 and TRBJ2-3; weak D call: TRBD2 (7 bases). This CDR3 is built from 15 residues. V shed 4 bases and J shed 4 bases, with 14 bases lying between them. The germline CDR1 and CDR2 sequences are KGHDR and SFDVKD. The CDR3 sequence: CATSDPGGPADTQYF. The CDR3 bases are TGTGCCACCAGTGACCCGGGGGGCCCCGCAGATACGCAGTATTTT.

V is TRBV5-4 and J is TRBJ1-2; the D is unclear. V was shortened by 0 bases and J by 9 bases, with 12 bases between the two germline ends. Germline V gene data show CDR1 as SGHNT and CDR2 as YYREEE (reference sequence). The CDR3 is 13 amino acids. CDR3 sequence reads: CASSLVTEERYTF. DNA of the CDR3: TGTGCCAGCAGCTTGGTAACGGAGGAGCGCTACACCTTC.

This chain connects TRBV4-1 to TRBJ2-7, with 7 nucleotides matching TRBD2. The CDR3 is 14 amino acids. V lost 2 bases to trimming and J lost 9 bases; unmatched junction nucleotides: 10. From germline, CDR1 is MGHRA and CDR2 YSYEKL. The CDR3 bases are TGCGCCAGCAGCCAATGGCGGGAGTCGGACGCGCAGTACTTC. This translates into CASSQWRESDAQYF.

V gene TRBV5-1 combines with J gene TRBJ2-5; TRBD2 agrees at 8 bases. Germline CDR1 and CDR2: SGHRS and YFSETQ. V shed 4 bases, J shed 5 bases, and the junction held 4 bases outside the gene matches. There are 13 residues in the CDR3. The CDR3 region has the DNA TGCGCCAGCAGCCCGTCGGGGGGGGAGACCCAGTACTTC. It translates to CASSPSGGETQYF.

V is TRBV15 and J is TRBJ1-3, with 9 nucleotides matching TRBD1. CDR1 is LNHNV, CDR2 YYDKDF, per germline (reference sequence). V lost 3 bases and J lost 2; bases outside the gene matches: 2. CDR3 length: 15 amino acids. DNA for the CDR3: TGTGCCACCAGCAGGGACAGGGGCACTGGAAACACCATATATTTT. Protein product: CATSRDRGTGNTIYF.

The CDR3: CASSGTGFFF. CDR3 sequence (DNA): TGTGCCAGTAGTGGGACAGGGTTTTTCTTT. The V and J genes are TRBV19 and TRBJ1-1; TRBD1 matches at 9 bases. Germline CDR1 and CDR2: LNHDA and SQIVND (reference sequence). CDR3 length equals 10 residues. The ends lost 5 bases at V and 13 bases at J; junction bases unmatched: 2.

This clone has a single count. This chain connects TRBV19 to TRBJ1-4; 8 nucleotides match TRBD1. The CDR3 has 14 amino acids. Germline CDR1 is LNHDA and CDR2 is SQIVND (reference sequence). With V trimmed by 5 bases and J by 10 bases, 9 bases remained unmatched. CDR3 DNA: TGTGCCAGTAGTGTTCAACTACAGGGGGGAAAACTGTTTTTT. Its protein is CASSVQLQGGKLFF.

In DNA, the CDR3 is TGTGCCAGCAGCCCTTCGGGGGGTGGAGGGGCCGAGCAGTACTTC. This codes for CASSPSGGGGAEQYF. This chain connects TRBV5-4 to TRBJ2-7; 7 bases map to TRBD2. V shed 4 bases and J 6 bases; nucleotides not matched to a gene: 13. The CDR3 consists of 15 residues. Per germline, CDR1 SGHNT and CDR2 YYREEE (reference sequence).

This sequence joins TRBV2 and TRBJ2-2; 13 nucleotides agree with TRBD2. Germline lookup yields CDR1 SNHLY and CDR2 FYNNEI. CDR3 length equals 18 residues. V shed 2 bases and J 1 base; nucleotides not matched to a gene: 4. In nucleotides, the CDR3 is TGTGCCAGCAGTGAACGACTAGCGGGAGGCCTGAACACCGGGGAGCTGTTTTTT. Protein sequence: CASSERLAGGLNTGELFF.

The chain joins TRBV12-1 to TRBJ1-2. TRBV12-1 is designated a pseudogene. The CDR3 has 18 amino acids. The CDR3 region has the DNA TGTGCCAGCAGCTTTACACCCAAGAGGGCCGCAGCTAACTATGGCTACACCTTC. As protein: CASSFTPKRAAANYGYTF.

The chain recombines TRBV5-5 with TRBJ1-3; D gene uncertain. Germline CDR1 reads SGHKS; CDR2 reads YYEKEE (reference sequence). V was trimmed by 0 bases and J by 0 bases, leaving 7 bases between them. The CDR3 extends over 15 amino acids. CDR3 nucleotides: TGTGCCAGCAGCTTGGAATACACCTCTGGAAACACCATATATTTT. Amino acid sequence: CASSLEYTSGNTIYF.

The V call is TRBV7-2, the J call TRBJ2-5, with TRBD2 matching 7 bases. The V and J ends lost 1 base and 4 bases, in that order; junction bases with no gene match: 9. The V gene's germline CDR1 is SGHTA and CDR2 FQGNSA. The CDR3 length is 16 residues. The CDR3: CASSLGATSRRETQYF. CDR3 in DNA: TGTGCCAGCAGCTTAGGTGCGACTAGCCGTCGAGAGACCCAGTACTTC.

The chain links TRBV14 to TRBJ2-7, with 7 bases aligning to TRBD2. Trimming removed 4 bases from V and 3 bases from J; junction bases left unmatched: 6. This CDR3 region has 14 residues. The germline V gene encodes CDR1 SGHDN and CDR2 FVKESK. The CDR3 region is CASSRASGHYEQYV. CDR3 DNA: TGTGCCAGCAGCCGAGCTAGCGGACACTACGAGCAGTACGTC.

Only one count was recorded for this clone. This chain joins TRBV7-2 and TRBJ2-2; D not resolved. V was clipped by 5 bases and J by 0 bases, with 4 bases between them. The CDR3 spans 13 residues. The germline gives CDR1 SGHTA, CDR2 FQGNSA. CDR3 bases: TGTGCCAGCAGCGGCTCGAACACCGGGGAGCTGTTTTTT. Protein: CASSGSNTGELFF.

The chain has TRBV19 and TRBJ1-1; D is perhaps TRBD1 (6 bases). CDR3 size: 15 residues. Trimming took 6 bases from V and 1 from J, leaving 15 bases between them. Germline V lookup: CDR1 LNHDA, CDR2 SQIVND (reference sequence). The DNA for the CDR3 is TGTGCCAGTAGACGGGGAACAGGGCGGAACACTGAAGCTTTCTTT. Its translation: CASRRGTGRNTEAFF. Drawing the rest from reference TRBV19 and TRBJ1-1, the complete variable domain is DGGITQSPKYLFRKEGQNVTLSCEQNLNHDAMYWYRQDPGQGLRLIYYSQIVNDFQKGDIAEGYSVSREKKESFPLTVTSAQKNPTAFYLCASRRGTGRNTEAFFGQGTRLTVV.

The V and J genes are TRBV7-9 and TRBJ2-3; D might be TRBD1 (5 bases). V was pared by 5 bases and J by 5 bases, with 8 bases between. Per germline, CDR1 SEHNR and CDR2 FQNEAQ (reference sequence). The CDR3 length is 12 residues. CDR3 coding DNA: TGTGCCAGCAGCACCCAGGGAGATACGCAGTATTTT. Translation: CASSTQGDTQYF. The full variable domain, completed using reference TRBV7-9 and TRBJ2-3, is DTGVSQNPRHKITKRGQNVTFRCDPISEHNRLYWYRQTLGQGPEFLTYFQNEAQLEKSRLLSDRFSAERPKGSFSTLEIQRTEQGDSAMYLCASSTQGDTQYFGPGTRLTVL.

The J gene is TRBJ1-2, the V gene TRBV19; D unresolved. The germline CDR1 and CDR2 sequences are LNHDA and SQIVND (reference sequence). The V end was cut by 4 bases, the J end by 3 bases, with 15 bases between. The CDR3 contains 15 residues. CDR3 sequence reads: CASSKTTQSDYGYTF. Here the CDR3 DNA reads TGTGCCAGTAGTAAGACGACCCAAAGCGACTATGGCTACACCTTC.

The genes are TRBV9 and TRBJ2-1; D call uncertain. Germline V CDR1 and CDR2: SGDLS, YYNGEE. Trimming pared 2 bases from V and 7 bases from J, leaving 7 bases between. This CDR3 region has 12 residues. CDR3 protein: CASSVWANEQFF. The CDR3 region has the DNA TGTGCCAGCAGCGTTTGGGCGAATGAGCAGTTCTTC.

The chain's CDR3 is CASSSGTDGSPLHF. For the CDR3, the DNA is TGCGCCAGCAGCTCCGGGACAGACGGTTCACCCCTCCACTTT. This rearrangement joins TRBV5-1 to TRBJ1-6, with 7 bases that match TRBD1. The V and J ends lost 3 bases and 9 bases, in that order; junction bases with no gene match: 6. The CDR3 spans 14 residues. Germline V gives CDR1 SGHRS, CDR2 YFSETQ.